The clone carrying this T cell receptor (beta chain) was seen only once. This sample is part of a study of Ad26.COV2.S vaccination and SARS-CoV-2 variants. The treatment: approximately 18 received Ad26.COV2.S at low or high dose, single or two shots; several received placebo; per-sample allocation not given. The study sampled participants on day 63 after the first vaccine or placebo injection. Clones were sequenced by immunoSEQ multiplex PCR, and TCRdb holds only the in-frame ones, with some missing. The repertoire holds fewer than 500,000 clones, 90% seen once, with less than 4.5% in the top ten. V was cut by 2 bases and J by 3 bases, with 5 bases left in between. Germline assignment: CDR1 ENHRY and CDR2 SYGVKD. This CDR3 spans 13 amino acids.

This sequence was found in a person between 18 and 65 years old who received the Ad26.COV2.S COVID-19 vaccine or a placebo. The specimen comprised peripheral blood, sampled in a trial of Ad26.COV2.S vaccine versus placebo. The rearrangement joins TRBV10-3 to TRBJ2-1; unclear D gene. CDR3 DNA sequence: TGTGCCATCAGTGAGGACGGCTACAATGAGCAGTTCTTC. It encodes CAISEDGYNEQFF.